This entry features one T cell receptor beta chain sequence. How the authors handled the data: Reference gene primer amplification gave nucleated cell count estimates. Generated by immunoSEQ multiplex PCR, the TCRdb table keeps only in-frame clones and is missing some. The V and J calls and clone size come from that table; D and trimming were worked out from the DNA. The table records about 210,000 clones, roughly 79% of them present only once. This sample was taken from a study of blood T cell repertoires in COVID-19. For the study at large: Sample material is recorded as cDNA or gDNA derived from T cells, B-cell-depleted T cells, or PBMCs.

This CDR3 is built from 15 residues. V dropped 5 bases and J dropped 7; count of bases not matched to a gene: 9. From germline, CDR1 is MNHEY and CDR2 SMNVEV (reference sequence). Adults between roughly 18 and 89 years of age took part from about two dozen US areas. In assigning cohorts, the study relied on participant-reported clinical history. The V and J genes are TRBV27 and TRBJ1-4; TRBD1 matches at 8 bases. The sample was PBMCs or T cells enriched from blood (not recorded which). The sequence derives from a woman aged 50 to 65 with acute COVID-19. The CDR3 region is CASSDRQGSIEKLFF. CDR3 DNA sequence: TGTGCCAGCAGTGATAGACAGGGGTCGATTGAAAAACTGTTTTTT. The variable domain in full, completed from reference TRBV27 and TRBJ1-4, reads EAQVTQNPRYLITVTGKKLTVTCSQNMNHEYMSWYRQDPGLGLRQIYYSMNVEVTDKGDVPEGYKVSRKEKRNFPLILESPSPNQTSLYFCASSDRQGSIEKLFFGSGTQLSVL.